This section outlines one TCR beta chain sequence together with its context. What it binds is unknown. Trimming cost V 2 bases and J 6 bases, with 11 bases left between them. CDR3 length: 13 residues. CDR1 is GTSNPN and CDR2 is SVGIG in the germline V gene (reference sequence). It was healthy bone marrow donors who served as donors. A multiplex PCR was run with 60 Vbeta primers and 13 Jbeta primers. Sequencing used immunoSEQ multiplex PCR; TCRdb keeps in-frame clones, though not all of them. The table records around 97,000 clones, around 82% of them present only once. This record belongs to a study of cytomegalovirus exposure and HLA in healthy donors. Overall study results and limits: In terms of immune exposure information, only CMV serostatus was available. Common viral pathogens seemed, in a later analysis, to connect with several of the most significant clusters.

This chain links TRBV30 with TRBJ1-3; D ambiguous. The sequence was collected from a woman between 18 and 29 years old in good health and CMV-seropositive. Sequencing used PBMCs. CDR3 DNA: TGTGCCTGGAGTCAGGAGGGTGAAAACACCATATATTTT. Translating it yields CAWSQEGENTIYF. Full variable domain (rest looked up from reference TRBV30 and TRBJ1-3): SQTIHQWPATLVQPVGSPLSLECTVEGTSNPNLYWYRQAAGRGLQLLFYSVGIGQISSEVPQNLSASRPQDRQFILSSKKLLLSDSGFYLCAWSQEGENTIYFGEGSWLTVV.